This TCR beta chain was captured by sequencing in a study of blood T cell repertoires in COVID-19. Background on the study: T cells, B-cell-depleted T cells, or PBMCs provided the cDNA or gDNA that served as material.

The V and J ends lost 2 bases and 0 bases respectively, with 13 bases between them. The CDR3 covers 16 residues. CDR1 is LNHNV and CDR2 is YYDKDF in the germline V gene (reference sequence). Authors' analysis steps: Amplified reference gene primers provided the basis for estimating nucleated cell counts. TCRdb's copy holds only in-frame clones and misses some; the assay was immunoSEQ multiplex PCR. V, J and clone size are those of that table, while D and trimming were read from the DNA. Of about 220,000 clones in the sample, roughly four fifths are singletons; the top ten hold 2% to 3%. The TCR was taken from a woman aged 40 to 50 with active or convalescent COVID-19. Sequenced material: peripheral blood. The V and J genes are TRBV15 and TRBJ1-2; D may be TRBD1 (5 bases). The CDR3 reads CATSRPEQDPNYGYTF. The CDR3 nucleotides are TGTGCCACCAGCAGACCCGAACAGGATCCTAACTATGGCTACACCTTC.